This T cell receptor (beta chain) was documented in a study of T cell responses to AZD1222 COVID-19 vaccine. Study observations and caveats: When two AZD1222 doses had been given, Spike-specific TCR breadth and depth rose.

A word on this clone: Its antigen is undetermined.

Germline CDR1 and CDR2: MDHEN and SYDVKM. With 6 bases removed from V and 1 base from J, the gap between germline ends came to 10 bases. This CDR3 has 15 amino acids. Libraries were prepared by immunoSEQ multiplex PCR; TCRdb keeps only in-frame clonotypes and omits some of them. Here the sample spans under 200,000 clones, under 95% being singletons. The chain uses TRBV28 and TRBJ2-6; tentatively, D is TRBD1 (6 bases). This TCR was recovered from an adult who received the AZD1222 COVID-19 vaccine. This specimen consisted of peripheral blood, obtained 28 days after the second AZD1222 dose. The CDR3 DNA sequence: TGTGCCAGCAGCTATCAGGGGTCTGGGGCCAACGTCCTGACTTTC. This gives the protein CASSYQGSGANVLTF.